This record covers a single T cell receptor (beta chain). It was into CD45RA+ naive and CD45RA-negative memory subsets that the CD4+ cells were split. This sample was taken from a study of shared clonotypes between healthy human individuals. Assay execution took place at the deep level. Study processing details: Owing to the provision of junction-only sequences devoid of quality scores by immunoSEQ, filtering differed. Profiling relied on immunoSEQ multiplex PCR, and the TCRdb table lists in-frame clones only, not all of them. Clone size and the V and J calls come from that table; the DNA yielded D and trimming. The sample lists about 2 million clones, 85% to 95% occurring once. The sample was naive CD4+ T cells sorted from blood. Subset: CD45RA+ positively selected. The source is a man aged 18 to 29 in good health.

The DNA for the CDR3 is TGTGCCAGCGGATCAGGGGCCTACGAGCAGTACTTC. Protein sequence: CASGSGAYEQYF. The chain joins TRBV2 to TRBJ2-7; weak D call: TRBD1 (6 bases). Trimming removed 8 bases at V and 2 bases at J, with 10 bases between. CDR1 SNHLY and CDR2 FYNNEI come from the germline V gene. This CDR3 comprises 12 residues.